This entry is about one T cell receptor (beta chain). There is no known antigen for this receptor. Base qualities are missing; no much larger clone stands one base away. The CDR3 regions of human TCRbeta chains were analyzed by immunosequencing. The source study handled its data this way. Repertoire TCRs were matched against a reference library of SARS-CoV-2-specific TCRs generated with the MIRA antigen-specificity platform. Breadth meant the fraction of unique TCRs that were SARS-CoV-2-associated, whereas depth meant the fraction of total T cells that were SARS-CoV-2-associated. Using the MIRA data, each spike-specific TCR was mapped to the spike region that the TCR reacts to and placed in a CD4 or CD8 class. Log10-transformed breadth and depth values were compared by one-way ANOVA with Sidak's multiple comparisons tests. In TCRdb, the immuneACCESS table is reduced to in-frame sequences with V and J assigned. These tables do not hold every clone; where another copy was compared, an unresolved V gene accounts for under half, and the others remain unexplained. V, J and clone size are those of that table, while D and trimming were read from the DNA. The sample includes around 130,000 clones, with roughly 88% observed a single time. The top ten clones comprise more than 7.5% of the sample.

The sample comes from a study of T cell responses to AZD1222 COVID-19 vaccine (TCRdb year 2021). About the full investigation: AZD1222 recipients with second doses at about 4 weeks or about 12 weeks were pooled, because spike-specific TCR depth and breadth did not differ between schedules. A total of about 230 trial participants underwent TCR sequencing, of whom nearly 210 received two doses of AZD1222 and around 26 received two doses of the MenACWY control vaccine. Trial participants were enrolled by age into subgroups of 18-55, 56-69 and 70-plus years, and around 150, 29 and 61 TCR-sequenced participants, respectively, were included in these subgroups.

V is reduced by 11 bases and J by 2 bases, leaving a spacing of 15 bases between them. From the cysteine up to the phenylalanine, the CDR3 has a length of 14 residues. Only the CDR3 region is kept as DNA, spanning 42 bases read in frame from base 1. The germline V gene supplies CDR1 ENHRY and CDR2 SYGVKD. Beyond this particular receptor, the publication reports: Most participants were white British and females outnumbered males, and the authors suggested that clonal diversity may have been underestimated. Because no day 14 peak-response samples were available, the repertoires could be characterized only after the peak T cell response. CD4 TCRs associated with the vaccine covered the entire spike protein, and the dominant responses were in regions 160-218 and 743-854. In the small 56-69-year group, the increase in depth fell short of significance, most likely because of low power. Reportedly, close to half of the unique spike-specific TCRs recognized epitopes lying outside the regions that are mutated in the B.1.351 and B.1.1.7 variants. A significant rise in spike-specific TCR breadth and depth was observed after two AZD1222 doses relative to day 0 and relative to MenACWY recipients. Conclusions about previously exposed vaccinees are limited because only six or seven AZD1222 recipients were SARS-CoV-2 seropositive at baseline.

Read against the paper, the sample's time point label means: baseline before first vaccination. Vaccinee samples came from UK trials COV001 and COV002, including a single-blind randomized controlled phase 2/3 trial of AZD1222 (ChAdOx1 nCoV-19) in healthy adults. For TCRbeta chain sequencing, PBMC samples from trial participants were taken at day 0 and at day 28 after the second dose. The material sequenced was peripheral blood, taken on day 0 of AZD1222 vaccination. The rearranged segments are TRBV10-3 and TRBJ2-2; the D match is possibly TRBD1 or TRBD2, with 6 bases aligned in each. The sequence came from an adult in good health. The nucleotide sequence is TGTGCCTCGGGACGGGGGCGCAACACCGGGGAGCTGTTTTTT. It encodes CASGRGRNTGELFF.